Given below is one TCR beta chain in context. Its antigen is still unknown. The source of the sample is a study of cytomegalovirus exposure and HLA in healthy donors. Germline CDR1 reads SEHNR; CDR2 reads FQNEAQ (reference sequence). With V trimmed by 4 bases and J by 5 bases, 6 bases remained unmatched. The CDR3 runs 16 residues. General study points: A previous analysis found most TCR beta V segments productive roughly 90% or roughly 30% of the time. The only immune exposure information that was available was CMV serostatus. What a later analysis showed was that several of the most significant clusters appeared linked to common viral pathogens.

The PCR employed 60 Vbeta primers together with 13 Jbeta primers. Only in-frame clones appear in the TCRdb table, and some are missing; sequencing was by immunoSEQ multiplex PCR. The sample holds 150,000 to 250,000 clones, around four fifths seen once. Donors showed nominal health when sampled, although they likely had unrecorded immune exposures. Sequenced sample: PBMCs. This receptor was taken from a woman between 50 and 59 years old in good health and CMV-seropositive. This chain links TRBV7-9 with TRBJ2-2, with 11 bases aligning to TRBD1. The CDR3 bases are TGTGCCAGCAGCTATTCGGACAGGGGGCGTACCGGGGAGCTGTTTTTT. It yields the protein CASSYSDRGRTGELFF.